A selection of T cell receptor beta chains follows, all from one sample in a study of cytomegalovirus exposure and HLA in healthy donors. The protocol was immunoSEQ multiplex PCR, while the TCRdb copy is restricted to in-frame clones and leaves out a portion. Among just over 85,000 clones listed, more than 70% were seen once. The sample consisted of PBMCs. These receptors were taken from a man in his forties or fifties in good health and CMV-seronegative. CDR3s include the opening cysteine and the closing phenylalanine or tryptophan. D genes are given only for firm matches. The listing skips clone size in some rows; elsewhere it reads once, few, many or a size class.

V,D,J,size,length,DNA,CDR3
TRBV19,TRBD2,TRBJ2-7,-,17,TGTGCCAGTAGTACCGGCCCGGCTAGCGGGGGCCTCTACGAGCAGTACTTC,CASSTGPASGGLYEQYF
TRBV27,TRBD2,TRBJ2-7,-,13,TGTGCCAGCCGCGGGGGGCCCTATGACGAGCAGTACTTC,CASRGGPYDEQYF
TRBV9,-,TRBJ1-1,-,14,TGTGCCAGCAGCGTAAGCCGAATGAACACTGAAGCTTTCTTT,CASSVSRMNTEAFF
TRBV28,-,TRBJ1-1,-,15,TGTGCCAGCAATACAGCCAGGGAGGAGAGGACTGAAGCTTTCTTT,CASNTAREERTEAFF
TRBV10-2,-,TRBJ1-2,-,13,TGCGCCAGCAGCAGATACTATAACTATGGCTACACCTTC,CASSRYYNYGYTF
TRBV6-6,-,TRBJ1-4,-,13,TGTGCCAGCAGTTACCCGGGAAATGAAAAACTGTTTTTT,CASSYPGNEKLFF
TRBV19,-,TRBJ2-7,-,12,TGTGCCAGTAGTTGGAGGGCAGGCGAGCAGTACTTC,CASSWRAGEQYF
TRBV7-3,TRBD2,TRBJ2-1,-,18,TGTGCCAGCAGCTCAGGGACTAGCGGGGGGGCCTTCTACAATGAGCAGTTCTTC,CASSSGTSGGAFYNEQFF
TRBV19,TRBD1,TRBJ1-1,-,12,TGTGCTATAAGGGGGCTCGGCACTGAAGCTTTCTTT,CAIRGLGTEAFF
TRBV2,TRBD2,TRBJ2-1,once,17,TGTGCCAGCAGTGTCGACTTAGCGGGGGGGTCTCGGGATGAGCAGTTCTTC,CASSVDLAGGSRDEQFF